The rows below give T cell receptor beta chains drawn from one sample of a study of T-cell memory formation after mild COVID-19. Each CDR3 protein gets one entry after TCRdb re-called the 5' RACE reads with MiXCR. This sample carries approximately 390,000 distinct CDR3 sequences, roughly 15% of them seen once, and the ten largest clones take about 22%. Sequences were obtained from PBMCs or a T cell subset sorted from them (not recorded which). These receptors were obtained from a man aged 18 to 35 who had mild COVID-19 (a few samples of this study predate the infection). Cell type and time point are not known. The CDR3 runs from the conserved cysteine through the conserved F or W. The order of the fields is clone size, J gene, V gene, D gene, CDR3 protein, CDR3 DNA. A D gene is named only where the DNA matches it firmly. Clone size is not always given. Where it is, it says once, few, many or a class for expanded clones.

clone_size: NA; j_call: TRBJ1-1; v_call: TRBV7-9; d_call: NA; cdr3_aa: CASSATGMNTEAFF; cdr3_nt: TGTGCCAGCAGCGCCACCGGGATGAACACTGAAGCTTTCTTT
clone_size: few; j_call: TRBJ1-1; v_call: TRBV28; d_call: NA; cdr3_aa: CASSFAAGVEAFF; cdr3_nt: TGTGCCAGCAGCTTTGCCGCAGGGGTTGAAGCTTTCTTT
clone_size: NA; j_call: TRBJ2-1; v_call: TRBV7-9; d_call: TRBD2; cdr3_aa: CAIPAGRSYNEQFF; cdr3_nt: TGTGCCATCCCAGCGGGGCGCTCCTACAATGAGCAGTTCTTC
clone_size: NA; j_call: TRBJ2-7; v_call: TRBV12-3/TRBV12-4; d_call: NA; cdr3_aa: CASSLGQPRYEQYF; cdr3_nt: TGTGCCAGCAGTTTGGGCCAGCCCCGTTACGAGCAGTACTTC
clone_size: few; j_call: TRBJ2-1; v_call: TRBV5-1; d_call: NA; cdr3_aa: CASSSGRGGEQFF; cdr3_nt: TGCGCCAGCAGCTCCGGCAGGGGGGGTGAGCAGTTCTTC
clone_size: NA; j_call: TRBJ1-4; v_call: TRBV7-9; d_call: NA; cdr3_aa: CASSQAGAEKLFF; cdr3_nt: TGTGCCAGCAGCCAAGCAGGGGCGGAAAAACTGTTTTTT
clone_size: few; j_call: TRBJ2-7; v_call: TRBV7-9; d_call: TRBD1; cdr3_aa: CASSYGTGDSYEQYF; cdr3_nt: TGTGCCAGCAGCTACGGGACAGGGGACTCCTACGAGCAGTACTTC
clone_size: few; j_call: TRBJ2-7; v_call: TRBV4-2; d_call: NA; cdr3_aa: CASSLGRGVPYEQYF; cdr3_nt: TGTGCCAGCAGCCTCGGAAGGGGGGTACCATACGAGCAGTACTTC
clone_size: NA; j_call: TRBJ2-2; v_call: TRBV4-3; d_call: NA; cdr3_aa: CASSQLGERTGELFF; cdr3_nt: TGCGCCAGCAGCCAGTTGGGAGAGAGGACCGGGGAGCTGTTTTTT
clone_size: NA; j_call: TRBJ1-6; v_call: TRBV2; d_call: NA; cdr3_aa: CASSESQVLESPLHF; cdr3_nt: TGTGCCAGCAGTGAATCTCAGGTGTTAGAGTCACCCCTCCACTTT
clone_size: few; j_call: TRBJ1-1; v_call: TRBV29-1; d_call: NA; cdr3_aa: CSVVNTEAFF; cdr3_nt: TGCAGCGTTGTGAACACTGAAGCTTTCTTT
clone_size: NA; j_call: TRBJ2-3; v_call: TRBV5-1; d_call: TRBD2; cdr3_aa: CASSPPFQTSGGPDTQYF; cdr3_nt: TGCGCCAGCAGCCCGCCCTTCCAGACTAGCGGGGGGCCAGATACGCAGTATTTT
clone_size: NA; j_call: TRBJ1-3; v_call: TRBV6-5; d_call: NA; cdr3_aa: CASGPLGGNTIYF; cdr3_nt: TGTGCCAGCGGACCTTTGGGTGGAAACACCATATATTTT
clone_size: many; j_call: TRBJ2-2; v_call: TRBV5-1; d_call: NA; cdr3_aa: CASSGDTGELFF; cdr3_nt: TGCGCCAGCAGCGGGGACACCGGGGAGCTGTTTTTT
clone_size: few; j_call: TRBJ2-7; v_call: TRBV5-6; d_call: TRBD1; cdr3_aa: CASTMDSRTGQHPSYEQYF; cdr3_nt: TGTGCCAGCACAATGGATTCTAGGACAGGGCAGCATCCATCCTACGAGCAGTACTTC
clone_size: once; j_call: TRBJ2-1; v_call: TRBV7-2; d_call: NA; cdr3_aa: CASSIGVAGTNEQFF; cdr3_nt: TGTGCCAGCAGCATCGGCGTGGCAGGGACCAATGAGCAGTTCTTC
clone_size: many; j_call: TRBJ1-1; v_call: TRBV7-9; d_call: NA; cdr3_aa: CASSSTGEAFF; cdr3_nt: TGTGCCAGCAGCTCAACGGGCGAAGCTTTCTTT
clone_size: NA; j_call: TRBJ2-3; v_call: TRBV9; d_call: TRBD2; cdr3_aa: CASSPRLAGFIRDTQYF; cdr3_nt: TGTGCCAGCAGCCCTAGGCTAGCGGGGTTCATTAGGGATACGCAGTATTTT
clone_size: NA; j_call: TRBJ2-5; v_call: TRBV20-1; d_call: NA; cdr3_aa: CSASVEETQYF; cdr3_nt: TGCAGTGCTAGCGTGGAGGAGACCCAGTACTTC
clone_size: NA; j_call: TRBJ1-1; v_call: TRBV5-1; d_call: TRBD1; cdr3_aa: CASAPGQGYTEAFF; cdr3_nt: TGCGCCAGCGCACCGGGACAGGGGTACACTGAAGCTTTCTTT
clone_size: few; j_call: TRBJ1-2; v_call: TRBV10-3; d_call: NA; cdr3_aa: CAIRYNREYSYGYTF; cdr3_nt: TGTGCCATCAGGTACAACAGGGAGTACAGCTATGGCTACACCTTC
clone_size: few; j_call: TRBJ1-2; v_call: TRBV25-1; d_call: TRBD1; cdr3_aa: CASSEPYRGRDYGYTF; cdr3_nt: TGTGCCAGCAGTGAACCTTACAGGGGACGCGACTATGGCTACACCTTC
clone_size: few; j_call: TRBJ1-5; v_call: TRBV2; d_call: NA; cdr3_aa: CASNREGNQPQHF; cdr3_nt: TGTGCCAGCAATCGAGAGGGGAATCAGCCCCAGCATTTT
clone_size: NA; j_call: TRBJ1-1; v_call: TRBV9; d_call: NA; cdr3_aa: CASSVGMAGKGLTEAFF; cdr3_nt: TGTGCCAGCAGCGTAGGAATGGCAGGGAAGGGACTCACCGAAGCTTTCTTT
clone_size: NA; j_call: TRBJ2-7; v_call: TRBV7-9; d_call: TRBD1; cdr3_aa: CASSLGDRSSYEQYF; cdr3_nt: TGTGCCAGCAGCTTAGGGGACAGGAGCTCCTACGAGCAGTACTTC
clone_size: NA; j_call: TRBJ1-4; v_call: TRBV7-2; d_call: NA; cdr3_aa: CASSLYLRGEKLFF; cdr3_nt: TGTGCCAGCAGCTTGTACCTAAGAGGTGAAAAACTGTTTTTT
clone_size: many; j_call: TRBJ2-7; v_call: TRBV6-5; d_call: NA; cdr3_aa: CASTQRGTSYEQYF; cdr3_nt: TGTGCCAGCACCCAGAGAGGGACCTCCTACGAGCAGTACTTC
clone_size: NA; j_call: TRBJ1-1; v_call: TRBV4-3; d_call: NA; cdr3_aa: CASGIRGAGNTEAFF; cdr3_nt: TGCGCCAGCGGGATCAGAGGGGCCGGGAACACTGAAGCTTTCTTT
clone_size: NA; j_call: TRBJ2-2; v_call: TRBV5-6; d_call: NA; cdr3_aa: CASSLEGKNTGELFF; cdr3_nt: TGTGCCAGCAGCCTGGAGGGGAAGAACACCGGGGAGCTGTTTTTT
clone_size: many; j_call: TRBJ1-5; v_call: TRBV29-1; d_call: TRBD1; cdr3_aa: CSVGTGGHQPQHF; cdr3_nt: TGCAGCGTCGGGACAGGGGGCCATCAGCCCCAGCATTTT
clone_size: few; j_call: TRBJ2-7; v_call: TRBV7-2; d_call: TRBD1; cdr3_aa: CASSPRPGQGAYEQYF; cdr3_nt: TGTGCCAGCAGCCCCCGCCCGGGACAGGGGGCCTACGAGCAGTACTTC
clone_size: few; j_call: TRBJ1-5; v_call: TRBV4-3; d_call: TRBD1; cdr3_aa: CASSQDVRTGNDQPQHF; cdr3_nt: TGCGCCAGCAGCCAAGATGTCAGGACAGGCAATGATCAGCCCCAGCATTTT
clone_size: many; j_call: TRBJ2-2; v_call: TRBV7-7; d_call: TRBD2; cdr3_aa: CASRAGGNTGELFF; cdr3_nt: TGTGCCAGCAGAGCGGGGGGCAACACCGGGGAGCTGTTTTTT
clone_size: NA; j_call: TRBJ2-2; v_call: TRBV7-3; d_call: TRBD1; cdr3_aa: CASSLTGTGSVGELFF; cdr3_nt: TGTGCCAGCAGCTTAACAGGGACAGGGTCGGTCGGGGAGCTGTTTTTT
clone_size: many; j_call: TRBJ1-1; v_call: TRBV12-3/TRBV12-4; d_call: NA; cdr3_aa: CASSLTGPEAFF; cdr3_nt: TGTGCCAGCAGCTTGACAGGCCCTGAAGCTTTCTTT
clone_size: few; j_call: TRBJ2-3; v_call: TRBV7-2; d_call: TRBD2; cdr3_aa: CASSSTSGGRDTQYF; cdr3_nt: TGTGCCAGCAGCTCTACTAGCGGCGGTCGGGATACGCAGTATTTT
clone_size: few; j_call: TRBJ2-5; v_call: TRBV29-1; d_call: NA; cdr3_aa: CSVAALQETQYF; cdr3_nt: TGCAGCGTTGCGGCCCTCCAAGAGACCCAGTACTTC
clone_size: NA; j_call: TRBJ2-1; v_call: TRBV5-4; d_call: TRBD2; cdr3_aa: CASSFSGGVNEQFF; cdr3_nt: TGTGCCAGCAGCTTTAGCGGGGGAGTGAATGAGCAGTTCTTC
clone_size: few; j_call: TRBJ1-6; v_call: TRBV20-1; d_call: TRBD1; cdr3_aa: CSAREGGQGLNSPLHF; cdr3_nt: TGCAGTGCTAGAGAAGGAGGACAGGGGCTTAATTCACCCCTCCACTTT
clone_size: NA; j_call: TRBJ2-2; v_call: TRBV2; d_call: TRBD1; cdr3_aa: CASRGGSISTGELFF; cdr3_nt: TGTGCCAGCAGAGGGGGCAGTATTTCCACCGGGGAGCTGTTTTTT
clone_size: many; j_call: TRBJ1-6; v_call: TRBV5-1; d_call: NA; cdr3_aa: CASSLFGQQDNSPLHF; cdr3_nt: TGCGCCAGCAGCTTGTTTGGGCAGCAGGATAATTCACCCCTCCACTTT
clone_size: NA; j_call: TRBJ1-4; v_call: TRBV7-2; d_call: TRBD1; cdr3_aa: CASSADREKLFF; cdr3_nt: TGTGCCAGCAGCGCGGACAGGGAAAAACTGTTTTTT
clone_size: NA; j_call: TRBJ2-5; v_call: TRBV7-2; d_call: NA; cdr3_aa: CASSIRLQETQYF; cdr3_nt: TGTGCCAGCAGCATTAGACTCCAAGAGACCCAGTACTTC
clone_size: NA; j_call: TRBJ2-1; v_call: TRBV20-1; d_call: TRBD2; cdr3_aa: CSGLAGGTYNEQFF; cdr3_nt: TGCAGTGGACTAGCGGGGGGTACCTACAATGAGCAGTTCTTC
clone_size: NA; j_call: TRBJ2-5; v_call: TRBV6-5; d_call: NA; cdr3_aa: CASSYQTGYQETQYF; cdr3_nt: TGTGCCAGCAGTTACCAGACCGGCTACCAAGAGACCCAGTACTTC
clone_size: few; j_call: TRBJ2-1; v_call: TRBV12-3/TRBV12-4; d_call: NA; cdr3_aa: CASSSGINEQFF; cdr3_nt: TGTGCCAGCAGCTCAGGGATCAATGAGCAGTTCTTC
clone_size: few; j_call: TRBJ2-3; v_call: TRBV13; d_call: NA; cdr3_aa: CASSSSRPLTDTQYF; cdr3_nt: TGTGCCAGCAGCTCCTCCCGGCCCTTGACAGATACGCAGTATTTT
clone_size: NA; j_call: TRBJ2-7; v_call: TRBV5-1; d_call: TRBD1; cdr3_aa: CASRPAGTGLHEQYF; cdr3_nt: TGCGCCAGCAGACCCGCTGGGACAGGTCTCCACGAGCAGTACTTC